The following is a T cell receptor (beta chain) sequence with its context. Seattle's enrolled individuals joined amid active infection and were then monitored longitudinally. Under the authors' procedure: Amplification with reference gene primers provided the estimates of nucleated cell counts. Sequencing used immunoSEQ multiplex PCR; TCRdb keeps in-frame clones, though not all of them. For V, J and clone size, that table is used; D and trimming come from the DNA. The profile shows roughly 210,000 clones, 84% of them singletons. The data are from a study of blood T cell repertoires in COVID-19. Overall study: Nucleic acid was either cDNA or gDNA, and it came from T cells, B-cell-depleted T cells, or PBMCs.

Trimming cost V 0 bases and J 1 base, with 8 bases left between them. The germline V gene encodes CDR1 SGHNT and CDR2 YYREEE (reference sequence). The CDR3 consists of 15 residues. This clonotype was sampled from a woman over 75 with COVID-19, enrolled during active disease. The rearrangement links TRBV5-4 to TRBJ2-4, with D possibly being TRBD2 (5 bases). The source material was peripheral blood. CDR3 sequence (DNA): TGTGCCAGCAGCTTGGGTCCGGGGGCCAAAAACATTCAGTACTTC. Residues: CASSLGPGAKNIQYF.